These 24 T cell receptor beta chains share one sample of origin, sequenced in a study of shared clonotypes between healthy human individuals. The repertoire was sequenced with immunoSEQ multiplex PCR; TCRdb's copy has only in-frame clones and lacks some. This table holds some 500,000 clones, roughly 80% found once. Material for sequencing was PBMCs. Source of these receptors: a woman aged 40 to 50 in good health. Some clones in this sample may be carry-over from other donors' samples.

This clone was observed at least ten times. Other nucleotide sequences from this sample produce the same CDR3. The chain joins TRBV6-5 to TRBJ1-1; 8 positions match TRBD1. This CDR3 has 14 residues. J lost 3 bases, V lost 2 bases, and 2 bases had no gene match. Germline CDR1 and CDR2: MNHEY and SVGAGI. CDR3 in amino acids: CASSYGQGHTEAFF. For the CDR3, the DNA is TGTGCCAGCAGTTACGGACAGGGTCACACTGAAGCTTTCTTT.

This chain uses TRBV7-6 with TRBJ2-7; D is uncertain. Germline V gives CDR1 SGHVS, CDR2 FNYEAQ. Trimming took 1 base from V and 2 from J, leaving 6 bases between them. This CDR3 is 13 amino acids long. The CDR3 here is CASSLVGTYEQYF. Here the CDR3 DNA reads TGTGCCAGCAGCTTAGTAGGCACCTACGAGCAGTACTTC.

CDR3 sequence: CAITRTSGNHNEQFF. The CDR3 DNA reads TGTGCCATCACCCGGACTAGCGGAAATCACAATGAGCAGTTCTTC. V is TRBV10-3 and J is TRBJ2-1; 10 bases fit TRBD2. CDR3 size: 15 residues. Germline assignment: CDR1 ENHRY and CDR2 SYGVKD. The ends lost 7 bases at V and 5 bases at J; junction bases unmatched: 8.

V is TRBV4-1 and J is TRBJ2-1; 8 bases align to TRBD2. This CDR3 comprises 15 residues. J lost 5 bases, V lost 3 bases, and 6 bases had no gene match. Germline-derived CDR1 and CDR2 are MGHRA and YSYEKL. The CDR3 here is CASSHAPGGDNEQFF. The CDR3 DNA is TGCGCCAGCAGCCACGCCCCGGGGGGGGACAATGAGCAGTTCTTC.

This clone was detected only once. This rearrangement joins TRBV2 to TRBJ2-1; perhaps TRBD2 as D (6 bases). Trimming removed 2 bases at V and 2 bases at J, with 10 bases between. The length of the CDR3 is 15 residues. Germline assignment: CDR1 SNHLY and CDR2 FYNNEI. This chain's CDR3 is CASSEFPSAYNEQFF. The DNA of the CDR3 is TGTGCCAGCAGTGAATTTCCTAGCGCCTACAATGAGCAGTTCTTC.

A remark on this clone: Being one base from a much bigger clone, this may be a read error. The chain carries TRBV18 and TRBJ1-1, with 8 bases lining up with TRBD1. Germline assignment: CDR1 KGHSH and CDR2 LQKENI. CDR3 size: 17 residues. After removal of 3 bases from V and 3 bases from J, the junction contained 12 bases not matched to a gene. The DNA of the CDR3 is TGTGCCAGCTCACCCCGGACAGGGTCTACTTCGGACACTGAAGCTTTCTTT. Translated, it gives CASSPRTGSTSDTEAFF.

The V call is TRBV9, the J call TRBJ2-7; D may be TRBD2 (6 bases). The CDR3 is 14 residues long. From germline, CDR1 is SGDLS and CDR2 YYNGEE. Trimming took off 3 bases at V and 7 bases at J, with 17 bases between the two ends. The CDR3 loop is CASSAPGTGGEQYF. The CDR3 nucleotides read TGTGCCAGCAGCGCGCCGGGGACTGGCGGTGAGCAGTACTTC.

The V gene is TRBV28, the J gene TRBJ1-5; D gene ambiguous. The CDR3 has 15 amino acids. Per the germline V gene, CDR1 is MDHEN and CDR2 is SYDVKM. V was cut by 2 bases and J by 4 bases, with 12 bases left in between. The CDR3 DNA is TGTGCCAGCAGTTTACCAGACGGCACAAATCAGCCCCAGCATTTT. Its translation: CASSLPDGTNQPQHF.

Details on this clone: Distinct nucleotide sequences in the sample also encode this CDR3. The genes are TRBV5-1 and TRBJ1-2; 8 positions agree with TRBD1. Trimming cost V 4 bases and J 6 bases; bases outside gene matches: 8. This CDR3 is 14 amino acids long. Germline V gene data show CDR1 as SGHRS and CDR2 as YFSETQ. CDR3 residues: CASSLDREKDGYTF. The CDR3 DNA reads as TGCGCCAGCAGCCTGGACAGGGAGAAGGATGGCTACACCTTC.

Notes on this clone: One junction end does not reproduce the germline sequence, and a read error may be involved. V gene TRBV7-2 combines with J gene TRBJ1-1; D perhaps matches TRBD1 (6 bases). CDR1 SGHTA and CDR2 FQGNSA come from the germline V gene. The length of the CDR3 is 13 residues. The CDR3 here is CASSSQTGTGAFF. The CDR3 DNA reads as TGTGCCAGCAGCTCCCAGACAGGCACTGGAGCTTTCTTT. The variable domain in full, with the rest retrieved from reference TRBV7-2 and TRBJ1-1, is GAGVSQSPSNKVTEKGKDVELRCDPISGHTALYWYRQSLGQGLEFLIYFQGNSAPDKSGLPSDRFSAERTGGSVSTLTIQRTQQEDSAVYLCASSSQTGTGAFFGQGTRLTVV.

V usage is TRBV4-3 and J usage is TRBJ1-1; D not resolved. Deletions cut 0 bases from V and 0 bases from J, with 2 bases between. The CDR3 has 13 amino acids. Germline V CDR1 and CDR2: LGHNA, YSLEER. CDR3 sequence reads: CASSQELNTEAFF. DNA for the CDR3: TGCGCCAGCAGCCAAGAGCTGAACACTGAAGCTTTCTTT.

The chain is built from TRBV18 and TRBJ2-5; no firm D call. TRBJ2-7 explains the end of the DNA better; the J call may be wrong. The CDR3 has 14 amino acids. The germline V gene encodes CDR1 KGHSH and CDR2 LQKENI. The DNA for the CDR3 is TGTGCCAGCTCACCACCGGGTTTCCTCTACGAGCAGTACTTC. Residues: CASSPPGFLYEQYF.

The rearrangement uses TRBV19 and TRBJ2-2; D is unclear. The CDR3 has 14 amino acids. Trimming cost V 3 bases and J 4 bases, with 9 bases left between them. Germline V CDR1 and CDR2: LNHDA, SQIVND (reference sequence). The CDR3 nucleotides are TGTGCCAGTAGTATTTATACGGTCACCGGGGAGCTGTTTTTT. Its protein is CASSIYTVTGELFF.

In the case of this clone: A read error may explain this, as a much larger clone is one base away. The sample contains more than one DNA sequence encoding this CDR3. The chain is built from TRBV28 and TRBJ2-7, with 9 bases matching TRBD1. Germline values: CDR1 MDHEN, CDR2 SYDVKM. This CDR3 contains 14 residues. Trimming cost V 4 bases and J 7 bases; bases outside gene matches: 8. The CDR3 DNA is TGTGCCAGCAGTTCCGGACAGGGGTGGGATGAGCAGTACTTC. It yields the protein CASSSGQGWDEQYF.

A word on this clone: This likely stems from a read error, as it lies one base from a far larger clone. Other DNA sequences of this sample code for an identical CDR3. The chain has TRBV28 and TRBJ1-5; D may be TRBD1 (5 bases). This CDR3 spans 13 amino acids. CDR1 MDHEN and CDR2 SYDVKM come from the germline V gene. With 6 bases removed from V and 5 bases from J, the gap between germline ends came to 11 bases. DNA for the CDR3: TGTGCCAGCAGGGGGCAGGGCGATCAGCCCCAGCATTTT. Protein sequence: CASRGQGDQPQHF.

The CDR3, as DNA: TGTGCCAGCAGCGTAAGGGCGACCCCTGAGTTTGGAGAGACCCAGTACTTC. Translation: CASSVRATPEFGETQYF. V gene TRBV9 combines with J gene TRBJ2-5; no reliable D call. The CDR3 is made up of 17 amino acids. Germline V gene lookup returns CDR1 SGDLS and CDR2 YYNGEE. The V end lost 1 base, the J end lost 4 bases, and 20 bases lay between the germline ends.

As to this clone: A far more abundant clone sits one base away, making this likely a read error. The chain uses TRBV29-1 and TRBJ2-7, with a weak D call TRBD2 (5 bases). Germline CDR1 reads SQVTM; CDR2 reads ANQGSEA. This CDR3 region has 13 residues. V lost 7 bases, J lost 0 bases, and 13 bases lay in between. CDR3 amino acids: CSAVKDCSYEQYF. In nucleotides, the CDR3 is TGCAGCGCCGTTAAGGACTGCTCCTACGAGCAGTACTTC.

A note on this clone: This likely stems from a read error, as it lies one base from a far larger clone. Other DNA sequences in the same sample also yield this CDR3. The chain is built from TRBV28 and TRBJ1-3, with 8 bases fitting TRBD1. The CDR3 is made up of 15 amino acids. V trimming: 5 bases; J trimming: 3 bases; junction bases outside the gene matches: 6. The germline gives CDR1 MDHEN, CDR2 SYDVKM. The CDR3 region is CASSDGTGRGNTIYF. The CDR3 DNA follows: TGTGCCAGCAGTGATGGGACAGGACGTGGAAACACCATATATTTT.

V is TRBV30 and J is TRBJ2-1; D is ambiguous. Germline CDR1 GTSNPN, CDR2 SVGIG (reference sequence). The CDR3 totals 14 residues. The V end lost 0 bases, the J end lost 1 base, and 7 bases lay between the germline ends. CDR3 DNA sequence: TGTGCCTGGAGTGTAGGCCAATCCTACAATGAGCAGTTCTTC. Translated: CAWSVGQSYNEQFF.

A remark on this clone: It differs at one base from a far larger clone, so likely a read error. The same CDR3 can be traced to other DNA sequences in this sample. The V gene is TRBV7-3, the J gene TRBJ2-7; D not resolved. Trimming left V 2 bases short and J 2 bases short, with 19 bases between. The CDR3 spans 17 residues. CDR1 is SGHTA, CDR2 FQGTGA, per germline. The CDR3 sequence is CASSLEVGLHVPYEQYF. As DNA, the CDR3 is TGTGCCAGCAGCTTAGAGGTCGGTCTCCATGTCCCCTACGAGCAGTACTTC.

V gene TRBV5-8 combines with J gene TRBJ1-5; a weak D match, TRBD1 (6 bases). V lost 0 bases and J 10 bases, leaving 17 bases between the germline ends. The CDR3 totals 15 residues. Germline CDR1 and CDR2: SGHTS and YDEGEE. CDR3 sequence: CASSLGTAARGPQHF. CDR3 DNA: TGTGCCAGCAGCTTGGGGACAGCCGCACGGGGACCCCAGCATTTT.

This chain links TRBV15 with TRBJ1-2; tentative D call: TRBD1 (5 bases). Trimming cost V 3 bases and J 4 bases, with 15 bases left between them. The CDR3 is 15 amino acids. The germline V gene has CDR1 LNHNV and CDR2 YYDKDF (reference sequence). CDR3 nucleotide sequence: TGTGCCACCAGCAGGGGGACCTCACACTCCTATGGCTACACCTTC. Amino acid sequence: CATSRGTSHSYGYTF.

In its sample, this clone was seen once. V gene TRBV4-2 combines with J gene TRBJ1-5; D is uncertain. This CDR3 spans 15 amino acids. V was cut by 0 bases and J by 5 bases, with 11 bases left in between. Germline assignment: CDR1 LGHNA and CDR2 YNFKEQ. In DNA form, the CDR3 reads TGTGCCAGCAGCCAAGATAATCACGGTGATCAGCCCCAGCATTTT. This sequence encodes CASSQDNHGDQPQHF.

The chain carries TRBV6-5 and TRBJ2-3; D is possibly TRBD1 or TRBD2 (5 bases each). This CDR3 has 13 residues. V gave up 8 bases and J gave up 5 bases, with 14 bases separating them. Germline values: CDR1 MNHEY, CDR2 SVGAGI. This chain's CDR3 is CASARAGKDTQYF. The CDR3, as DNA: TGTGCCAGCGCGCGGGCAGGGAAAGATACGCAGTATTTT.